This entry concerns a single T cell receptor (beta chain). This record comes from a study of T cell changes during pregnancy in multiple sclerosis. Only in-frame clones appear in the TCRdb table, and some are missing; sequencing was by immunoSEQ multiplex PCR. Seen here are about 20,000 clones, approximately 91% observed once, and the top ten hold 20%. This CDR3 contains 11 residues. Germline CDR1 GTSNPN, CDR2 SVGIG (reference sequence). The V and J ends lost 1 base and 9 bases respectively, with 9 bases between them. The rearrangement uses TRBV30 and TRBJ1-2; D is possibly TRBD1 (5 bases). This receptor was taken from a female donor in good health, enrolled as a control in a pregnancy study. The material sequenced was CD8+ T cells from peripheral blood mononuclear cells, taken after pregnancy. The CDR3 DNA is TGTGCCTGGAGTGCCGAGGACAGCTACACCTTC. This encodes CAWSAEDSYTF.